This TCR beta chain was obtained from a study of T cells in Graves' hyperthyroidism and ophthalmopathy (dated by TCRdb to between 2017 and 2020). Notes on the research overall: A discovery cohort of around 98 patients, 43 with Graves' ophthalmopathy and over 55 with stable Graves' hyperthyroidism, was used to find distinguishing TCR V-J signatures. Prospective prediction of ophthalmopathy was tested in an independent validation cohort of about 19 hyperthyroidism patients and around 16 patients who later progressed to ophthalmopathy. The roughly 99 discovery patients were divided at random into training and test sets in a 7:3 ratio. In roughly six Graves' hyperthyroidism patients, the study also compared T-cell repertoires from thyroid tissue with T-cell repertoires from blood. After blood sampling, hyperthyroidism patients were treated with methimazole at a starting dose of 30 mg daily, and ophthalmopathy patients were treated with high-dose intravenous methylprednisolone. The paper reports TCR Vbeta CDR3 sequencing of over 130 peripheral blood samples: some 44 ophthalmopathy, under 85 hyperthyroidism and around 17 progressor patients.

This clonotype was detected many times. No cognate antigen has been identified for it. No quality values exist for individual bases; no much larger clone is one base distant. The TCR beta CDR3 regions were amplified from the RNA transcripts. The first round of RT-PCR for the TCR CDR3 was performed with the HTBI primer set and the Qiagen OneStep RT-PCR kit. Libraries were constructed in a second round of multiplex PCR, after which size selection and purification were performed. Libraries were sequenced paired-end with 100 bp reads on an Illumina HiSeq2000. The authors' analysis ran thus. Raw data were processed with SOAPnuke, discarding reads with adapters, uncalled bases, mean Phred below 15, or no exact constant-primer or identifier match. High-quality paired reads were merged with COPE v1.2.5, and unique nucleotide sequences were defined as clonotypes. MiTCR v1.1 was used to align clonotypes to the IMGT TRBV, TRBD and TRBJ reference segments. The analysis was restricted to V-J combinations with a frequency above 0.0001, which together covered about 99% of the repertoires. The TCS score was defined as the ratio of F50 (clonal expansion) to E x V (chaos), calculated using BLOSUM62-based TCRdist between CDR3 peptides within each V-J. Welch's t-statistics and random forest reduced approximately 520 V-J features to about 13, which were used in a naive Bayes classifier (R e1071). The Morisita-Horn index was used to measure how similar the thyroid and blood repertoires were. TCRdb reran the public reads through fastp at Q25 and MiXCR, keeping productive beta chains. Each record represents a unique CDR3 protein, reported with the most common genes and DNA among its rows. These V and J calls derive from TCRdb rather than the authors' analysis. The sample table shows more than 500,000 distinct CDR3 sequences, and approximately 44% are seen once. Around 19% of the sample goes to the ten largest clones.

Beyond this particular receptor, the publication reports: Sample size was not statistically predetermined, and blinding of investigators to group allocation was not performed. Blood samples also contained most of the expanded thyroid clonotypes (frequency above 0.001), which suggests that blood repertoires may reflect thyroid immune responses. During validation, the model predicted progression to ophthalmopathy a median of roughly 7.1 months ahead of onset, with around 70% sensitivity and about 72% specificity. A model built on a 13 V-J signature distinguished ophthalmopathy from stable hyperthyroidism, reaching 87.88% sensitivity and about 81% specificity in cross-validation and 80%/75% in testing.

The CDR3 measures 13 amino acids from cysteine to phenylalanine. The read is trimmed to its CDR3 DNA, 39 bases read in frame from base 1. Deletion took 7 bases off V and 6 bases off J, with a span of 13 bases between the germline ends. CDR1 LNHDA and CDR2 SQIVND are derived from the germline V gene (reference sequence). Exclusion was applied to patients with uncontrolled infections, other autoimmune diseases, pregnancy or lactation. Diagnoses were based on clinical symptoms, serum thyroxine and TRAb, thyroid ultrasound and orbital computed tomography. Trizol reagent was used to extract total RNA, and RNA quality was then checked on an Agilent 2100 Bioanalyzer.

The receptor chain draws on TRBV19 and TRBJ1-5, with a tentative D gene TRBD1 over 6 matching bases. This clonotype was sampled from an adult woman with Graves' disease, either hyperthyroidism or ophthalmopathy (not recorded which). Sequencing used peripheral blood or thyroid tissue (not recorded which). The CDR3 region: CASTDFRGQPQHF. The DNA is TGTGCCAGTACAGATTTCAGGGGTCAGCCCCAGCATTTT.